This T cell receptor beta chain was captured in a study of chemoradiotherapy in HPV16-positive cancers (dated 2022 in TCRdb). Turning to the overall study: Functional T-cell assays on cells from a couple of HPV16-positive patients defined candidate HPV-specific T-cell clones and common TCR motifs. The study asked whether T-cell immunity against the HPV oncoproteins E6 and E7 changes during chemoradiotherapy and whether it affects survival. TCR repertoires from roughly 87 patients with HPV-related cancers were then used to track the candidate HPV-specific TCRs and motifs. Overall study outcomes, separate from this receptor: Improved recurrence-free survival in HPV16-positive patients was associated with expansion of HPV-responsive T cells during chemoradiotherapy. Expansion of candidate HPV-specific clones and E7-related TCR motifs was observed in the tumor microenvironment during treatment, whereas no such expansion was observed for non-HPV-specific T cells. Only two HPV16-positive patients were used to derive the functional definition of HPV-specific T cells, and the survival association was reported for HPV16-positive patients.

Repertoires were sampled repeatedly over the course of chemoradiotherapy so that clonal expansion in the tumor microenvironment could be followed. The method was the immunoSEQ multiplex PCR assay. Drawn from immuneACCESS, this table holds only the in-frame rearrangements with V and J called that TCRdb kept. Clones are partly lost; checked studies trace under half to an unresolved V gene and leave the rest unexplained. The sample contains over 10,000 clones, about 85% of them found a single time. The ten most abundant clones make up around 5.4% of the sample. Relative to germline, V is 5 bases shorter and J is 2 bases shorter, with 16 bases between their ends. CDR1 and CDR2 are drawn from the germline V gene: SGHDT, YYEEEE. The CDR3 holds 15 amino acids from the cysteine to the phenylalanine. Only the CDR3 part of the read is kept: 45 bases, read in frame from the first base. About this clone itself: The target of this receptor is not known. Nothing much larger sits one base from this clone, and base qualities are not available.

The rearranged chain carries TRBV5-6 and TRBJ1-1; no confident D gene assignment can be made. This TCR came from a human donor with HPV-associated anogenital cancer. The source material was blood, sampled from a patient who underwent chemoradiotherapy. Here is the DNA: TGTGCCAGCAGACCCCGACTCATCAGCAACACTGAAGCTTTCTTT. This translates into CASRPRLISNTEAFF.